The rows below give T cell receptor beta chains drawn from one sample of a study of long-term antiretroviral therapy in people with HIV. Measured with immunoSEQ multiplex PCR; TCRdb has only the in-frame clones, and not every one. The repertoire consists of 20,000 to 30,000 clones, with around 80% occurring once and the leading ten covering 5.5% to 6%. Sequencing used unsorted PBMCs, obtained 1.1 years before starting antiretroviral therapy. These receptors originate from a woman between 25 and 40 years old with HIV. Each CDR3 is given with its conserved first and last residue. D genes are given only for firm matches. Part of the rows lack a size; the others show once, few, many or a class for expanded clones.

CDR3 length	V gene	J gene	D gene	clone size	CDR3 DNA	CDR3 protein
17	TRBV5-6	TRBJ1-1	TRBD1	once	TGTGCCAGCAGCTTGCGTCGGGGGGGGACAGCGAACACTGAAGCTTTCTTT	CASSLRRGGTANTEAFF
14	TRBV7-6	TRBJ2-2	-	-	TGTGCCAGCTCCCCGGGTGGGAACACCGGGGAGCTGTTTTTT	CASSPGGNTGELFF
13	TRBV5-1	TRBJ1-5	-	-	TGCGCCAGCAGCTTGCAAGGCGGACAGCCCCAGCATTTT	CASSLQGGQPQHF
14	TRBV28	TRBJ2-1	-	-	TGTGCCAGCAGTACGCCGGGCAGTACCAATGAGCAGTTCTTC	CASSTPGSTNEQFF
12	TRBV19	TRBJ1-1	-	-	TGTGCCAGTAGTACCTTCGGCACTGAAGCTTTCTTT	CASSTFGTEAFF
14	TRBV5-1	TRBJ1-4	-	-	TGCGCCAGCAGCTTATTGGGGGTTGCTGAAAAACTGTTTTTT	CASSLLGVAEKLFF
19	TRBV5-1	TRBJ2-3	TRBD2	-	TGCGCCAGCAGCTTGGAGAGGACTAGCGGGGCCATAACCACAGATACGCAGTATTTT	CASSLERTSGAITTDTQYF
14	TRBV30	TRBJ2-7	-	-	TGTGCCTGGAGCTGGGGGGGGCGCTTATACGAGCAGTACTTC	CAWSWGGRLYEQYF
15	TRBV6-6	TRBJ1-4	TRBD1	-	TGTGCCAGCAGTTACCTAACAGGGGGCGGTGAAAAACTGTTTTTT	CASSYLTGGGEKLFF
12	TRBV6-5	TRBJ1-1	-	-	TGTGCCAGCAGTCCAAGTAACACTGAAGCTTTCTTT	CASSPSNTEAFF
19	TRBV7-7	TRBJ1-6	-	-	TGTGCCAGCAGCTTAGCGCCTAGCGGAAACCGGGAACCAAATTCACCCCTCCACTTT	CASSLAPSGNREPNSPLHF
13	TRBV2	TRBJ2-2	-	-	TGTGCCAGCAGCGAACTAGCCGCCGGGGAGCTGTTTTTT	CASSELAAGELFF
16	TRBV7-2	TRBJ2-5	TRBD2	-	TGTGCCAGCAGCTTAGCCAGCGGGGGGGCCCAAGAGACCCAGTACTTC	CASSLASGGAQETQYF
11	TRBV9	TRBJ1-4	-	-	TGTGCCAGGGGTCCTAATGAAAAACTGTTTTTT	CARGPNEKLFF
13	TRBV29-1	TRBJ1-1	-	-	TGCAGCGTTGCCCGGGACCCGGCCACTGAAGCTTTCTTT	CSVARDPATEAFF
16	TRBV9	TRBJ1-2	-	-	TGTGCCAGCAGCGTGGATAATAGGGCAGGTTTTAATGGCTACACCTTC	CASSVDNRAGFNGYTF
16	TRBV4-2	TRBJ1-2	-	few	TGTGCCAGCAGCCAACGAGATCAGGGAGCTAACTATGGCTACACCTTC	CASSQRDQGANYGYTF
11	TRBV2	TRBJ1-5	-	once	TGTGCCAGCAAGGGGGATCAGCCCCAGCATTTT	CASKGDQPQHF
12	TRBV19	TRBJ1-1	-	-	TGTGCCAGCGGATGGGGGCGGACTGAAGCTTTCTTT	CASGWGRTEAFF
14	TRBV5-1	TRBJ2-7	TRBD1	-	TGCGCCAGCAGCTTAAGACAGGGGTGGTACGAGCAGTACTTC	CASSLRQGWYEQYF
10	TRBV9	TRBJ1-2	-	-	TGTGCCAGCAGCGGCCCTGGCTACACCTTC	CASSGPGYTF
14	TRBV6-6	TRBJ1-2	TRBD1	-	TGTGCCAGCAGACTACAGGGGGTTGGCGGGGGCTACACCTTC	CASRLQGVGGGYTF
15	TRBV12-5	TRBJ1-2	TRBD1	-	TGTGCTAGTGGTTTGGGGGACAGGGAGGGATATGGCTACACCTTC	CASGLGDREGYGYTF
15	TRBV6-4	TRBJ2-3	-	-	TGTGCCAGCAGTATCCGCGGAAGCGGGACAGATACGCAGTATTTT	CASSIRGSGTDTQYF
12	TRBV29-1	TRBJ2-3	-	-	TGCAGCGTTGGACAGGGAGGAGATACGCAGTATTTT	CSVGQGGDTQYF
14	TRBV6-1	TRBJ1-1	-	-	TGTGCCAGCAGGCGGACAGATATGAACACTGAAGCTTTCTTT	CASRRTDMNTEAFF
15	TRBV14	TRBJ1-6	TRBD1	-	TGTGCCAGCAGCCAACAGGGGGCAAAGCCTTCACCCCTCCACTTT	CASSQQGAKPSPLHF
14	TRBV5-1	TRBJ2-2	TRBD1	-	TGCGCCAGCAGCTCGGGACAGGCTACCGGGGAGCTGTTTTTT	CASSSGQATGELFF
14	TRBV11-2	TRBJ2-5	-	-	TGTGCCAGCAGCTTACGGACCGGGGGAGAGACCCAGTACTTC	CASSLRTGGETQYF
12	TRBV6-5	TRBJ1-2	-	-	TGTGCCAGCAGTTACGGTGGCTATGGCTACACCTTC	CASSYGGYGYTF
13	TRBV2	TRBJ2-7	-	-	TGTGCCAGCAGTGAATCTCTAAACTACGAGCAGTACTTC	CASSESLNYEQYF
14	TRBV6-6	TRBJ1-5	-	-	TGTGCCAGCAAGAAAGCTGGAGACAATCAGCCCCAGCATTTT	CASKKAGDNQPQHF
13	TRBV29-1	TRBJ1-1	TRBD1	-	TGCAGCGTTGAGACAGGGGGGCTCACTGAAGCTTTCTTT	CSVETGGLTEAFF
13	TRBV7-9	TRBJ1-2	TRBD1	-	TGTGCCAGCAGCTTAGGACAGGGGGGTGGCTACACCTTC	CASSLGQGGGYTF
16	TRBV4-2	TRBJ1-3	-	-	TGTGCCAGCAGCCAAGATCGGGACCTGGCCGGAAACACCATATATTTT	CASSQDRDLAGNTIYF
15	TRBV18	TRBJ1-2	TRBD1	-	TGTGCCAGCTCACTGGGGACAGGGTCTTTCGGTGGCTACACCTTC	CASSLGTGSFGGYTF
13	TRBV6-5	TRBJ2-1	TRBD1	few	TGTGCCAGCAGTGACAGGGTCAGCGGTGAGCAGTTCTTC	CASSDRVSGEQFF
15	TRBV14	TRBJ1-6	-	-	TGTGCCAGCAGCCAAGTCACGAGTAATAATTCACCCCTCCACTTT	CASSQVTSNNSPLHF
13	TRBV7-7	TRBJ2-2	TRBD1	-	TGTGCCAGCAGCCCGACAGGGACCGGGGAGCTGTTTTTT	CASSPTGTGELFF
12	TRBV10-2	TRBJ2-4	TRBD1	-	TGCGCCAGCAGTGTGGACAGGGACATTCAGTACTTC	CASSVDRDIQYF
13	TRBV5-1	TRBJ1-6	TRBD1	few	TGCGCCAGCAGCGGACAGGAGAATTCACCCCTCCACTTT	CASSGQENSPLHF